The 7 T cell receptor beta chains below come from one sample, sequenced in a study of blood T cell repertoires in COVID-19. The data were produced by immunoSEQ multiplex PCR, yet TCRdb's version contains in-frame clones alone and is incomplete. The sample holds 200,000 to 300,000 clones, 84% seen once. The sequenced sample was peripheral blood. Source of these receptors: a human donor in a cohort sampled during active COVID-19.

V usage is TRBV6-5 and J usage is TRBJ2-5; the D gene is possibly TRBD2 (7 bases). CDR3 size: 14 residues. From germline, CDR1 is MNHEY and CDR2 SVGAGI. Trimming left V 11 bases short and J 4 bases short, with 20 bases between. The chain's CDR3 is CAAVGGATGETQYF. The CDR3 nucleotides read TGTGCCGCGGTAGGGGGGGCCACAGGAGAGACCCAGTACTTC.

This rearrangement joins TRBV21-1 to TRBJ2-1; TRBD2, the table's D call, lacks a check against the DNA. TRBV21-1 is a pseudogene. This CDR3 is built from 16 residues. This CDR3 is CASSKKTSGGANEQFF. The CDR3 DNA reads TGTGCCAGCAGCAAAAAAACTAGCGGGGGGGCAAATGAGCAGTTCTTC.

CDR3 in amino acids: CASSDFLTEETQYF. DNA for the CDR3: TGTGCCAGCAGTGACTTCTTGACAGAAGAGACCCAGTACTTC. The V and J genes are TRBV25-1 and TRBJ2-5, with D perhaps TRBD1 (5 bases). Germline loops: CDR1 MGHDK, CDR2 SYGVNS. The CDR3 covers 14 residues. Trimming took off 3 bases at V and 3 bases at J, with 11 bases between the two ends.

This chain connects TRBV5-1 to TRBJ2-2; possible D gene TRBD1, 5 bases. This CDR3 has 15 amino acids. The germline V gene encodes CDR1 SGHRS and CDR2 YFSETQ. With 3 bases removed from V and 1 base from J, the gap between germline ends came to 10 bases. DNA for the CDR3: TGCGCCAGCAGCTGGCGCAGGGAGAACACCGGGGAGCTGTTTTTT. Translation gives CASSWRRENTGELFF.

In DNA, the CDR3 is TGTGCCAGTAGTACCAGGACTAGCGGGAGTGATGAGCAGTTCTTC. Its translation is CASSTRTSGSDEQFF. The chain joins TRBV19 to TRBJ2-1, with TRBD2 identical over 13 bases. The CDR3 consists of 15 residues. Trimming took 4 bases from V and 8 from J; bases not matched to a gene: 5. Germline V gene lookup returns CDR1 LNHDA and CDR2 SQIVND (reference sequence).

The V and J genes are TRBV12-3 or TRBV12-4 and TRBJ2-7; D is possibly TRBD2 (6 bases). Trimming left V 3 bases short and J 2 bases short, with 8 bases between. The CDR3 runs to 13 residues. CDR3 loop: CASSFPGAYEQYF. The CDR3 DNA reads as TGTGCCAGCAGTTTTCCGGGGGCCTACGAGCAGTACTTC.

V usage is TRBV7-2 and J usage is TRBJ1-2; 8 nucleotides agree with TRBD1. Germline V CDR1 and CDR2: SGHTA, FQGNSA. V gave up 5 bases and J gave up 7 bases; unmatched junction bases: 9. The CDR3 runs 14 residues. CDR3: CASSQRQGSGGYTF. The CDR3 DNA reads as TGTGCCAGCAGCCAGAGACAGGGGTCGGGTGGCTACACCTTC.